This TCR beta chain was found in a study of Graves' ophthalmopathy and Graves' hyperthyroidism. Deletions cut 6 bases from V and 10 bases from J, with 15 bases between. CDR1 and CDR2 from the germline V gene are MNHNS and SASEGT. The CDR3 is 12 amino acids. RNA served as the template for amplifying TCR beta CDR3 regions. The first round was an RT-PCR with HTBI primers, and the second round was a multiplex PCR. TCRdb itself ran the multiplex PCR reads through MiXCR, one entry per CDR3 protein. In the table there are a few hundred thousand distinct CDR3 sequences, approximately 15% of which are singletons. The stable label applied to hyperthyroidism with no ophthalmopathy within 18 months of follow-up.

The chain recombines TRBV6-1 with TRBJ1-1; weak D call: TRBD1 (6 bases). This clonotype was obtained from a woman aged 18 to 35 with stable Graves' hyperthyroidism. Sequencing used peripheral blood. Here the CDR3 DNA reads TGTGCCAGCAGACAACAGGGTGATGGAGCTTTCTTT. The encoded protein is CASRQQGDGAFF.